Sequencing of this T cell receptor (beta chain) was carried out in a study of blood T cell repertoires in COVID-19 (dated by TCRdb to 2020 to 2021). Turning to the overall study: Samples covering the acute and convalescent phases of COVID-19 were provided by collaborators in the United States, Italy and Spain. Samples were obtained from the ongoing ImmuneRACE study (first 160 participants) and from over a thousand subjects provided by 6 global collaborators. Subjects who had been exposed to COVID-19, were actively infected with it, or had recovered from it provided the deeply sampled blood TCRbeta repertoires that made up the dataset. The repertoires were released in a freely available public database meant as a resource for research on the immune response to SARS-CoV-2. The prospective study material was composed of cDNA or gDNA derived from T cells, B-cell-depleted T cells, or PBMCs. HLA class I and class II types, where available, came from metadata supplied by the sample provider rather than from assay-based typing. Sample metadata almost always included a de-identified subject ID, COVID-19 status, age in years and sex. Paper-wide results and their limitations: The amount of clinical and demographic metadata varied by source and participant and was provided uncurated.

On this clone itself: There is no known antigen for this receptor. No clone much larger than this one lies a single base away; base qualities are absent.

TCRbeta CDR3 regions were amplified from genomic DNA by means of the immunoSEQ Assay, a bias-controlled multiplex PCR. In the original analysis: The number of nucleated cells in each sample was estimated by amplification of reference gene primers within the assay. Sequence reads were collapsed and filtered to measure the absolute abundance of every unique TCRbeta CDR3 rearrangement. Productive Simpson clonality was computed per sample as the square root of Simpson's diversity index over productive rearrangements. TCRdb took this table from immuneACCESS and kept in-frame rearrangements with V and J called. Such tables lack part of the clones; where checked against another copy, unresolved V genes explain under half of the gap, and the rest is unexplained. V and J calls plus clone size are reproduced from that table; the DNA served to infer D and trimming. Recorded for this sample are about 280,000 clones; 88% of them occurred a single time. Around 10% of the sample comes from the top ten.

The CDR3 holds 15 amino acids from the cysteine to the phenylalanine. The CDR3 DNA has 45 bases and is translated from base 1. As encoded in the germline V gene, CDR1 is SGHRS while CDR2 is YFSETQ. The junction shows trimming of 3 bases on V and 8 bases on J, and the gene matches do not reach 11 bases of it. In Seattle, one collaborating source enrolled patients while the infection was active and tracked those patients longitudinally over the course of disease. Whole blood was collected in K2EDTA tubes by collaborating institutions according to the institutions' own protocols. For TCRbeta analysis, collaborators shipped samples in one of three forms: frozen whole blood, isolated PBMCs, or DNA extracted from either of those sample types.

The source material was peripheral blood. This clonotype was sampled from a woman younger than 45 with COVID-19, enrolled during active disease. The V gene is TRBV5-1 and the J gene is TRBJ2-1; TRBD2 agrees with 7 junctional bases. The bases are TGCGCCAGCAGCTGGAGCGGGACCCACGGCGATGAGCAGTTCTTC. Its translation is CASSWSGTHGDEQFF.